This T cell receptor (beta chain) was found in a study of molecular identifiers for immune sequencing clone quantification. This clonotype was counted ten times or more. Antigen unknown. TCRdb re-called the PCR reads through MiXCR, storing one row per CDR3 protein. The table lists some 580,000 distinct CDR3 sequences, roughly 25% of them singletons, with around 0.78% in the top ten. Study observations and caveats: In naive cells, under 1% of molecules belonged to clones above 20 RNA copies, against over 97% in effector cells.

Deletions cut 0 bases from V and 2 bases from J, with 11 bases between. This CDR3 is built from 15 residues. CDR1 and CDR2 from the germline V gene are SGHRS and YFSETQ. The sequenced material came from naive CD8+ T cells from blood, with Jurkat cell RNA spiked in. Indicated subset: FACS-sorted CD8+CD4-CCR7+CD45RA+ naive T cells. This chain uses TRBV5-1 with TRBJ2-5; D remains ambiguous. This sequence originates from a human donor in good health. Some libraries in this study had Jurkat cell RNA spiked in. CDR3 sequence (DNA): TGCGCCAGCAGCTTGGCCGTGAATTCTCAAGAGACCCAGTACTTC. Its protein product is CASSLAVNSQETQYF.